This is a list of T cell receptor beta chains from one sample in a study of blood T cell repertoires in COVID-19. The assay was immunoSEQ multiplex PCR, and TCRdb's table has in-frame clones only and misses some. The table lists about 140,000 clones, approximately 88% of them singletons, with over 9.5% in the top ten. Specimen: peripheral blood. These receptors were obtained from a man in his sixties with active or convalescent COVID-19. Both conserved end residues are part of each CDR3. The order of the fields is V gene, CDR3 protein.

v_gene: TRBV18
CDR3aa: CASSPVLSEGNQPQHF

v_gene: TRBV13
CDR3aa: CASSRRDRRETEAFF

v_gene: TRBV9
CDR3aa: CASSLTLLAYEQYF

v_gene: TRBV9
CDR3aa: CASSVEVAGGPVGGELFF

v_gene: TRBV5-4
CDR3aa: CASSFPGTNTDTQYF

v_gene: TRBV19
CDR3aa: CASSFSLRETQYF

v_gene: TRBV7-2
CDR3aa: CASSLGGGRGETQYF

v_gene: TRBV6-5
CDR3aa: CASSYGLSDAKNIQYF

v_gene: TRBV5-1
CDR3aa: CASSSRTADYEQYF

v_gene: TRBV4-2
CDR3aa: CASSPVPGNTIYF

v_gene: TRBV3-1/TRBV3-2
CDR3aa: CASSLRGGSGNTIYF

v_gene: TRBV6-2/TRBV6-3
CDR3aa: CASSYRGHTGDQPQHF

v_gene: TRBV3-1/TRBV3-2
CDR3aa: CASSLTNSGNTIYF

v_gene: TRBV11-1
CDR3aa: CASSLGARQYF

v_gene: TRBV5-1
CDR3aa: CASSGGVAGGSYNEQFF